The 21 T cell receptor beta chains reported below all come from one sample, sequenced in a study of early T cells in non-severe SARS-CoV-2 infection. Each CDR3 protein is one row after TCRdb ran MiXCR on the 5' RACE reads. The data show some 57,000 distinct CDR3 sequences, 5.6% seen once. Sequences were obtained from whole blood. The source is an adult who was a healthcare worker with PCR-confirmed SARS-CoV-2 infection or an uninfected control (not recorded which).

This clonotype rates as medium-sized. J is TRBJ1-2 and V is TRBV19; 9 nucleotides align to TRBD1. The CDR3 is made up of 15 amino acids. With 6 bases clipped from V and 4 bases from J, the junction kept 9 bases outside the gene matches. Germline CDR1 LNHDA, CDR2 SQIVND (reference sequence). The DNA of the CDR3 is TGTGCCAGTAGCGCCATACAGGGGGCTGGCTATGGCTACACCTTC. Protein: CASSAIQGAGYGYTF.

The chain employs TRBV7-6 and TRBJ2-5; 9 positions match TRBD2. The CDR3 is 16 amino acids. V was pared by 2 bases and J by 5 bases, with 9 bases of the junction left unmatched. Germline CDR1 is SGHVS and CDR2 is FNYEAQ. CDR3 nucleotide sequence: TGTGCCAGCAGCTTATCCCCAGCGGGGGGCGGGGAGACCCAGTACTTC. Amino acid sequence: CASSLSPAGGGETQYF.

At least ten counts were recorded for this clonotype. This chain joins TRBV25-1 and TRBJ1-2, with no clear D. V was clipped by 1 base and J by 1 base, with 1 base between them. The CDR3 extends over 12 amino acids. Germline CDR1 reads MGHDK; CDR2 reads SYGVNS. The CDR3 nucleotides read TGTGCCAGCAGTGAATTTAACTATGGCTACACCTTC. It codes for CASSEFNYGYTF.

This clonotype has just a few counts. This chain's CDR3 is CASSEGAGEYGYTF. The CDR3 DNA follows: TGTGCCAGCAGTGAAGGTGCAGGGGAGTATGGCTACACCTTC. The V gene is TRBV6-1, the J gene TRBJ1-2, with D possibly matching TRBD1 (6 bases). Trimming shortened V by 1 base and J by 5 bases, and 11 bases separated the two germline ends. The CDR3 totals 14 residues. The germline V gene has CDR1 MNHNS and CDR2 SASEGT.

This clonotype was found a few times. This chain links TRBV9 with TRBJ2-3; 9 nucleotides agree with TRBD2. V lost 0 bases and J lost 2; bases outside the gene matches: 7. CDR3 length equals 17 residues. Germline-derived CDR1 and CDR2 are SGDLS and YYNGEE. CDR3 sequence: CASSVDPAGGLTDTQYF. For the CDR3, the DNA is TGTGCCAGCAGCGTAGATCCAGCGGGAGGACTCACAGATACGCAGTATTTT.

This clonotype was detected only a few times. The gene calls are TRBV7-9 and TRBJ1-5; no reliable D call. The germline V and J ends were trimmed by 6 bases and 2 bases, with 8 bases remaining between them. CDR3 length: 13 residues. The germline CDR1 and CDR2 sequences are SEHNR and FQNEAQ (reference sequence). This CDR3 is CASSPGGNQPQHF. CDR3 DNA sequence: TGTGCCAGCAGTCCTGGAGGCAATCAGCCCCAGCATTTT.

This clonotype has a single count. The genes are TRBV4-2 and TRBJ2-2; 7 nucleotides agree with TRBD2. The germline CDR1 and CDR2 sequences are LGHNA and YNFKEQ. Trimming removed 1 base from V and 10 bases from J; junction bases left unmatched: 6. This CDR3 contains 14 residues. In DNA form, the CDR3 reads TGTGCCAGCAGCCAAGGTGGGAGGGACGAGGAGCTGTTTTTT. This translates into CASSQGGRDEELFF.

This rearrangement joins TRBV5-5 to TRBJ1-3, with D unresolved. Looked up from germline, CDR1 is SGHKS and CDR2 is YYEKEE (reference sequence). CDR3 length: 15 residues. Trimming took off 2 bases at V and 0 bases at J, with 9 bases between the two ends. CDR3 amino acids: CASSLVSGSGNTIYF. CDR3 bases: TGTGCCAGCAGCTTAGTGTCAGGCTCTGGAAACACCATATATTTT. Drawing the rest from reference TRBV5-5 and TRBJ1-3, the complete variable domain is DAGVTQSPTHLIKTRGQQVTLRCSPISGHKSVSWYQQVLGQGPQFIFQYYEKEERGRGNFPDRFSARQFPNYSSELNVNALLLGDSALYLCASSLVSGSGNTIYFGEGSWLTVV.

By frequency in the sample, this clonotype is medium-sized (0.01 to 0.1%). The V and J genes are TRBV27 and TRBJ2-5; 8 bases align to TRBD2. Trimming at V came to 5 bases and at J to 5 bases, leaving 10 bases not matched to a gene. This CDR3 has 15 amino acids. The germline gives CDR1 MNHEY, CDR2 SMNVEV (reference sequence). The CDR3 bases are TGTGCCAGCAGTCGGGGGGGCGGCGATGGGGAGACCCAGTACTTC. It translates to CASSRGGGDGETQYF.

In this sample, this clonotype turned up many times. The CDR3 DNA sequence: TGTGCCAGCAGCTTAATCGGTAGCGGGGGGGCCGATACGCAGTATTTT. This encodes CASSLIGSGGADTQYF. V gene TRBV7-3 combines with J gene TRBJ2-3; TRBD2 matches at 11 bases. The CDR3 has 16 amino acids. CDR1 is SGHTA, CDR2 FQGTGA, per germline. J gave up 6 bases and V 1 base, and 6 bases lay outside the gene matches. The whole variable domain, remainder taken from reference TRBV7-3 and TRBJ2-3, is GAGVSQTPSNKVTEKGKYVELRCDPISGHTALYWYRQSLGQGPEFLIYFQGTGAADDSGLPNDRFFAVRPEGSVSTLKIQRTERGDSAVYLCASSLIGSGGADTQYFGPGTRLTVL.

This clonotype was counted ten times or more. J is TRBJ1-5 and V is TRBV12-5, with no clear D. The V gene lost 4 bases and the J gene lost 5 bases, with 6 bases spanning the gap. The CDR3 extends over 12 amino acids. Germline V gene sequence: CDR1 LGHNT, CDR2 FRNRAP. The CDR3 bases are TGTGCTAGTGGTTCCCCAGATCAGCCCCAGCATTTT. Its translation: CASGSPDQPQHF.

The rearrangement joins TRBV7-2 to TRBJ2-5; D remains ambiguous. The germline V gene encodes CDR1 SGHTA and CDR2 FQGNSA. There are 14 residues in the CDR3. Trimming removed 5 bases from V and 1 base from J, with 11 bases in between. The CDR3 DNA follows: TGTGCCAGCAGCCCGAGGACCATCCAAGAGACCCAGTACTTC. This codes for CASSPRTIQETQYF. The full variable domain, in which reference TRBV7-2 and TRBJ2-5 provide the parts outside the CDR3, is GAGVSQSPSNKVTEKGKDVELRCDPISGHTALYWYRQSLGQGLEFLIYFQGNSAPDKSGLPSDRFSAERTGGSVSTLTIQRTQQEDSAVYLCASSPRTIQETQYFGPGTRLLVL.

This clonotype has ten or more counts. The chain uses TRBV5-4 and TRBJ2-5; D call uncertain. This CDR3 is 13 amino acids long. Trimming took 4 bases from V and 9 from J, leaving 16 bases between them. The germline V gene encodes CDR1 SGHNT and CDR2 YYREEE (reference sequence). As DNA, the CDR3 is TGTGCCAGCAGCCAGACGGAGTACCGGGCCCAGTACTTC. It yields the protein CASSQTEYRAQYF.

The chain links TRBV4-1 to TRBJ2-5; 9 bases align to TRBD1. With 4 bases clipped from V and 5 bases from J, the junction kept 8 bases outside the gene matches. Per germline, CDR1 MGHRA and CDR2 YSYEKL. The CDR3 extends over 15 amino acids. In DNA, the CDR3 is TGCGCCAGCAGCCTAGCACAGGGGGCGATGGAGACCCAGTACTTC. Amino acid sequence: CASSLAQGAMETQYF.

The CDR3 spells CASSLERRLAGYGGELFF. The CDR3, as DNA: TGCGCCAGCAGCTTGGAAAGGAGACTAGCGGGGTATGGCGGGGAGCTGTTTTTT. This chain links TRBV5-1 with TRBJ2-2, with 11 bases matching TRBD2. Trimming removed 0 bases from V and 7 bases from J; junction bases left unmatched: 11. Looked up from germline, CDR1 is SGHRS and CDR2 is YFSETQ. The CDR3 length is 18 residues.

In this sample, this clonotype turned up many times. The genes are TRBV20-1 and TRBJ1-1, with D uncertain. The germline CDR1 and CDR2 sequences are DFQATT and SNEGSKA (reference sequence). V gave up 5 bases and J gave up 6 bases, with 16 bases separating them. CDR3 size: 13 residues. CDR3 in amino acids: CSAGRAPRPEAFF. CDR3 sequence (DNA): TGCAGTGCTGGACGGGCCCCTCGCCCTGAAGCTTTCTTT.

The rearrangement joins TRBV5-1 to TRBJ2-7; TRBD2 is a possible D gene (5 bases). Germline lookup yields CDR1 SGHRS and CDR2 YFSETQ. Deletions cut 7 bases from V and 4 bases from J, with 21 bases between. The CDR3 is 15 amino acids. CDR3 residues: CASHISGGSSYEQYF. CDR3 nucleotides: TGCGCCAGCCACATCTCCGGAGGATCCTCGTACGAGCAGTACTTC.

This clonotype was counted between two and nine times. The rearrangement links TRBV4-2 to TRBJ2-3; 8 nucleotides align to TRBD2. The germline CDR1 and CDR2 sequences are LGHNA and YNFKEQ. Unmatched junction bases numbered 6, after V lost 0 bases and J lost 4 bases. The CDR3 extends over 16 amino acids. CDR3 nucleotide sequence: TGTGCCAGCAGCCAAGAGCGGGGGGCTCCCCCAGATACGCAGTATTTT. Encoded protein: CASSQERGAPPDTQYF.

Many counts were recorded for this clonotype. This chain links TRBV11-1 with TRBJ2-7, with D possibly TRBD1 on 6 matching bases. From germline, CDR1 is SGHAT and CDR2 FQDESV (reference sequence). V lost 7 bases, J lost 4 bases, and 17 bases lay in between. CDR3 length: 14 residues. DNA of the CDR3: TGTGCCAGCATCCGAGGGGACAACTCTTACGAGCAGTACTTC. Protein sequence: CASIRGDNSYEQYF.

The chain uses TRBV11-1 and TRBJ2-1; 10 positions match TRBD2. CDR3 length: 16 amino acids. CDR1 is SGHAT and CDR2 is FQDESV in the germline V gene (reference sequence). Losses at the gene ends were 5 bases for V and 2 bases for J; bases not matched to a gene: 6. The CDR3 loop is CASSPRTSGTYNEQFF. As DNA, the CDR3 is TGTGCCAGCAGCCCCCGGACTAGCGGCACCTACAATGAGCAGTTCTTC.

This clonotype was observed many times. The gene calls are TRBV12-3 or TRBV12-4 and TRBJ2-1, with D perhaps given as TRBD1 or TRBD2 (5 bases each). The CDR3 length is 12 residues. Trimming cost V 5 bases and J 8 bases, with 10 bases left between them. DNA for the CDR3: TGTGCCAGCAGTCCCCGGGGCGATGAGCAGTTCTTC. It is translated as CASSPRGDEQFF.